What follows are 22 T cell receptor beta chains derived from one specimen sequenced in a study of T cell responses to AZD1222 COVID-19 vaccine. TCRdb keeps only in-frame clones here, not all; method: immunoSEQ multiplex PCR. The data show tens of thousands of clones, approximately 87% seen once. The material was peripheral blood, obtained on day 0 of AZD1222 vaccination. These receptors came from an adult in good health.

This chain joins TRBV4-2 and TRBJ1-6; D is unclear. V lost 3 bases and J 5 bases, leaving 8 bases between the germline ends. The germline CDR1 and CDR2 sequences are LGHNA and YNFKEQ. The CDR3 spans 14 residues. The chain's CDR3 is CASSQTHNNSPLHF. CDR3 DNA sequence: TGTGCCAGCAGCCAGACACACAATAATTCACCCCTCCACTTT.

The chain recombines TRBV2 with TRBJ2-1; 12 nucleotides agree with TRBD1. This CDR3 is 17 amino acids long. With 5 bases clipped from V and 4 bases from J, the junction kept 9 bases outside the gene matches. Per germline, CDR1 SNHLY and CDR2 FYNNEI. CDR3 DNA sequence: TGTGCCAGCAGTACCTCCGGGACAGGGGGCTCGTACAATGAGCAGTTCTTC. Translated: CASSTSGTGGSYNEQFF.

This sequence joins TRBV6-5 and TRBJ1-2; no reliable D call. Trimming removed 8 bases at V and 0 bases at J, with 13 bases between. The germline gives CDR1 MNHEY, CDR2 SVGAGI. The CDR3 runs to 14 residues. The CDR3 loop reads CASGRRQTNYGYTF. The CDR3 coding sequence is TGTGCCAGCGGGCGGCGGCAAACTAACTATGGCTACACCTTC.

The chain links TRBV6-5 to TRBJ1-5; weak D call: TRBD1 (6 bases). This CDR3 is 14 amino acids long. Between the trimmed V and J ends, which lost 5 bases and 0 bases, there was a span of 8 bases. Germline V gives CDR1 MNHEY, CDR2 SVGAGI. For the CDR3, the DNA is TGTGCCAGCAGTAGGACAGATAGCAATCAGCCCCAGCATTTT. Its translation is CASSRTDSNQPQHF.

The chain joins TRBV27 to TRBJ1-5; no firm D call. The V and J ends lost 2 bases and 3 bases respectively, with 11 bases between them. The CDR3 runs to 15 residues. From germline, CDR1 is MNHEY and CDR2 SMNVEV (reference sequence). CDR3 nucleotides: TGTGCCAGCAGTTTAACTTGGACTGCCAATCAGCCCCAGCATTTT. This encodes CASSLTWTANQPQHF.

This clone has only a few counts. The chain has TRBV7-8 and TRBJ1-5, with D possibly being TRBD1 (6 bases). The germline V and J ends were trimmed by 1 base and 4 bases, with 11 bases remaining between them. In germline, CDR1 is SGHVS, CDR2 FQNEAQ. The CDR3 loop spans 15 amino acids. CDR3 DNA sequence: TGTGCCAGCAGCTTAGTAGGACAGAAAAATCAGCCCCAGCATTTT. Protein product: CASSLVGQKNQPQHF.

The genes are TRBV7-6 and TRBJ1-1, with 10 bases that match TRBD1. After removal of 5 bases from V and 3 bases from J, the junction contained 6 bases not matched to a gene. Germline V gives CDR1 SGHVS, CDR2 FNYEAQ. The CDR3 is 15 amino acids. CDR3 sequence reads: CASSPGTGVHTEAFF. In DNA, the CDR3 is TGTGCCAGCAGCCCAGGGACAGGGGTCCACACTGAAGCTTTCTTT.

The rearrangement joins TRBV29-1 to TRBJ2-7, with TRBD1 identical over 9 bases. CDR3 length: 13 residues. V shed 5 bases, J shed 5 bases, and the junction held 7 bases outside the gene matches. Germline CDR1 reads SQVTM; CDR2 reads ANQGSEA. The CDR3 region has the DNA TGCAGCGTTCTCCGGGACAGGGTGAACGAGCAGTACTTC. Its translation: CSVLRDRVNEQYF.

The CDR3 spells CASSLGVQETQYF. In nucleotides, the CDR3 is TGTGCCAGCAGTTTAGGCGTTCAAGAGACCCAGTACTTC. The chain couples TRBV12-3 or TRBV12-4 to TRBJ2-5; D gene ambiguous. Between the trimmed V and J ends, which lost 1 base and 2 bases, there was a span of 5 bases. The CDR3 extends over 13 amino acids.

This chain uses TRBV6-6 with TRBJ2-7; 8 bases are a match to TRBD1. V dropped 5 bases and J dropped 2; count of bases not matched to a gene: 2. Germline CDR1 is MNHNY and CDR2 is SVGAGI (reference sequence). This CDR3 contains 13 residues. CDR3 nucleotide sequence: TGTGCCAGCAGTGGACAGGGCCCCTACGAGCAGTACTTC. Amino acid sequence: CASSGQGPYEQYF.

The chain has TRBV4-2 and TRBJ2-1; 9 positions match TRBD1. J was trimmed by 3 bases and V by 0 bases; bases with no gene match: 6. Germline CDR1 is LGHNA and CDR2 is YNFKEQ. The CDR3 has 17 residues. This CDR3 reads CASSQEPGQGLYNEQFF. The CDR3 DNA follows: TGTGCCAGCAGCCAAGAACCGGGACAGGGTCTCTACAATGAGCAGTTCTTC.

The chain is built from TRBV24-1 and TRBJ1-5; D is undetermined. This CDR3 contains 13 residues. V shed 3 bases and J shed 8 bases, with 10 bases lying between them. Per germline, CDR1 KGHDR and CDR2 SFDVKD. The DNA for the CDR3 is TGTGCCACCAGTGATAGAACGTTTGAGCCCCAGCATTTT. Its translation is CATSDRTFEPQHF.

This chain links TRBV2 with TRBJ1-4; the D is unclear. Trimming took off 8 bases at V and 2 bases at J, with 6 bases between the two ends. The CDR3 consists of 12 residues. Germline loops: CDR1 SNHLY, CDR2 FYNNEI. The chain's CDR3 is CASSWTNEKLFF. The CDR3 nucleotides read TGTGCCAGCTCCTGGACTAATGAAAAACTGTTTTTT. Full variable domain (rest looked up from reference TRBV2 and TRBJ1-4): EPEVTQTPSHQVTQMGQEVILRCVPISNHLYFYWYRQILGQKVEFLVSFYNNEISEKSEIFDDQFSVERPDGSNFTLKIRSTKLEDSAMYFCASSWTNEKLFFGSGTQLSVL.

The chain recombines TRBV24-1 with TRBJ2-5; 8 bases agree with TRBD1. CDR1 KGHDR and CDR2 SFDVKD come from the germline V gene. The CDR3 is 16 amino acids. V trimming: 2 bases; J trimming: 2 bases; junction bases outside the gene matches: 6. CDR3 sequence reads: CATSDWGTGQQETQYF. In DNA form, the CDR3 reads TGTGCCACCAGTGATTGGGGGACAGGTCAACAAGAGACCCAGTACTTC.

The V call is TRBV21-1, the J call TRBJ2-5. TRBV21-1 has pseudogene status. CDR3 length equals 14 residues. For the CDR3, the DNA is TGTGCCAGCAGCAAACGATGGCTAGGGGAGACCCAGTACTTC. Translating it yields CASSKRWLGETQYF.

V is TRBV4-2 and J is TRBJ2-7; 7 bases are a match to TRBD2. The CDR3 is 16 residues long. The V segment lost 0 bases and the J segment 7 bases; nucleotides outside the gene matches: 12. Germline V gene lookup returns CDR1 LGHNA and CDR2 YNFKEQ. The CDR3 region is CASSQEGGLGTPEQYF. The CDR3, as DNA: TGTGCCAGCAGCCAAGAAGGAGGACTAGGAACGCCTGAGCAGTACTTC.

The V and J genes are TRBV11-1 and TRBJ2-3, with TRBD2 matching over 9 bases. V trimming: 3 bases; J trimming: 0 bases; junction bases outside the gene matches: 4. Germline lookup yields CDR1 SGHAT and CDR2 FQDESV (reference sequence). The CDR3 is 16 amino acids. The CDR3 sequence: CASSFLAGTSTDTQYF. The CDR3 DNA reads TGTGCCAGCAGCTTCCTAGCGGGGACTAGCACAGATACGCAGTATTTT.

This chain uses TRBV6-5 with TRBJ1-2; unclear D gene. V was cut by 7 bases and J by 4 bases, with 13 bases left in between. CDR3 length: 13 residues. In germline, CDR1 is MNHEY, CDR2 SVGAGI. CDR3 protein: CASKLDGFYGYTF. For the CDR3, the DNA is TGTGCCAGCAAGTTGGACGGCTTCTATGGCTACACCTTC.

This chain links TRBV19 with TRBJ1-1; unclear D gene. Germline V lookup: CDR1 LNHDA, CDR2 SQIVND (reference sequence). CDR3 length: 13 amino acids. The V gene lost 5 bases and the J gene lost 1 base, with 8 bases spanning the gap. The CDR3 is CASSAGTNTEAFF. CDR3 coding DNA: TGTGCCAGTAGTGCAGGCACGAACACTGAAGCTTTCTTT.

The J gene is TRBJ2-7, the V gene TRBV28; D ambiguous. The CDR3 length is 13 residues. Per germline, CDR1 MDHEN and CDR2 SYDVKM. Between the trimmed V and J ends, which lost 10 bases and 2 bases, there was a span of 15 bases. The CDR3 here is CAIKGRRTYEQYF. The CDR3 coding sequence is TGTGCCATCAAAGGACGCCGAACCTACGAGCAGTACTTC.

The chain employs TRBV19 and TRBJ1-5; D uncertain. CDR3 length equals 14 residues. The germline V gene has CDR1 LNHDA and CDR2 SQIVND (reference sequence). V lost 7 bases and J lost 9, with 19 bases in between. The CDR3 here is CASIPGGGVGPQHF. CDR3 bases: TGTGCCAGTATTCCGGGAGGTGGGGTTGGGCCCCAGCATTTT.

This clone has a count of ten or more. The chain couples TRBV2 to TRBJ1-4; perhaps TRBD1 as D (5 bases). Per the germline V gene, CDR1 is SNHLY and CDR2 is FYNNEI. The CDR3 length is 15 residues. V was clipped by 5 bases and J by 4 bases, with 14 bases between them. The CDR3 here is CASSSGTRNNEKLFF. Written as DNA, the CDR3 is TGTGCCAGCAGTAGCGGGACCCGGAATAATGAAAAACTGTTTTTT.